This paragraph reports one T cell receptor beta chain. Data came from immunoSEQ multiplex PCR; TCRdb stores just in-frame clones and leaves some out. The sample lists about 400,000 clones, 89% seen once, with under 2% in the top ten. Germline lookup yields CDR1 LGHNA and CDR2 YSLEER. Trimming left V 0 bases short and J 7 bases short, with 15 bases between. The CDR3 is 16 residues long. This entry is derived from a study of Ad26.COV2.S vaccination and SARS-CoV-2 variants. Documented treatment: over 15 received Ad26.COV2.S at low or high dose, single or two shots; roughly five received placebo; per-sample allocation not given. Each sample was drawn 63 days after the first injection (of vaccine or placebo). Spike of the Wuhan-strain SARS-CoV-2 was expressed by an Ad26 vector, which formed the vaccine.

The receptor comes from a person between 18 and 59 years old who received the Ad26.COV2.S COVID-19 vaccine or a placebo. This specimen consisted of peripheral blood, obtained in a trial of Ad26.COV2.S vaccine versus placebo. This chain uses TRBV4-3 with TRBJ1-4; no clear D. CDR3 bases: TGCGCCAGCAGCCAAGATACAAAACCCCGGGGTGAAAAACTGTTTTTT. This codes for CASSQDTKPRGEKLFF.